This T cell receptor (beta chain) was found in a study of Graves' ophthalmopathy and Graves' hyperthyroidism. Overall study: Researchers obtained peripheral blood at initial diagnosis, before any treatment had begun.

TCR beta CDR3 regions were amplified from RNA transcripts. The first-round RT-PCR employed HTBI primers together with the Qiagen OneStep RT-PCR kit. A multiplex PCR was then performed as the second round. TCRdb processed the multiplex PCR reads anew with MiXCR; each CDR3 protein has one entry. This sample has about 660,000 distinct CDR3 sequences, with about 41% found just once. Other autoimmune diseases, uncontrolled infections, pregnancy or lactation ruled patients out of participation. PBMCs originated in 7.5 to 10 ml of fresh peripheral blood. Concerning this clonotype: The CDR3 does not close with the conserved phenylalanine or tryptophan, likely indicating a read error.

In germline, CDR1 is ENHRY, CDR2 SYGVKD. The CDR3 is made up of 12 amino acids. Input material: peripheral blood. The gene calls are TRBV10-3 and TRBJ2-7; D call uncertain. The clonotype originates from an adult man with Graves' ophthalmopathy. The CDR3 region is CASSLRVGEQYL. DNA for the CDR3: TGTGCCAGCAGTTTAAGAGTAGGGGAGCAGTACCTC.